The T cell receptor beta chain under discussion was sequenced for a study of T cell responses to AZD1222 COVID-19 vaccine. As concerns this clone: As yet, its antigen is unknown.

Study-wide findings and caveats: The span of vaccine-associated CD4 TCRs extended across spike, with dominance at 160-218 and 743-854.

The CDR3 loop spans 14 amino acids. Trimming removed 4 bases from V and 7 bases from J, with 13 bases in between. Germline V gene sequence: CDR1 SGHVS, CDR2 FQNEAQ. Repertoires were generated with immunoSEQ multiplex PCR, while TCRdb's copy carries only in-frame clones and drops some. Altogether tens of thousands of clones are present, about nine tenths being singletons, with the ten largest covering less than 2.5%. The source of this sequence is an adult in good health. The sample here was peripheral blood, taken on day 0 of AZD1222 vaccination. V usage is TRBV7-8 and J usage is TRBJ1-4; D might be TRBD1 (6 bases). As DNA, the CDR3 is TGTGCCAGCAGCTCACAGGGATTGGGTGAAAAACTGTTTTTT. It specifies CASSSQGLGEKLFF.